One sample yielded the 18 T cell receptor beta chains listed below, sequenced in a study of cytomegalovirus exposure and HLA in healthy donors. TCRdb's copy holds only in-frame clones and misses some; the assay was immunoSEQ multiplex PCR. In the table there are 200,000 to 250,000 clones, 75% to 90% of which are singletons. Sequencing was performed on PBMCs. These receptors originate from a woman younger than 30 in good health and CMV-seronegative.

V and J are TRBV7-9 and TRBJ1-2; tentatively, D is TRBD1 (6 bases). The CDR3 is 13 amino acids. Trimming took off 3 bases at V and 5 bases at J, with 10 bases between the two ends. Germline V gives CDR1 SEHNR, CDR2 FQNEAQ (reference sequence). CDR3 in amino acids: CASSFEGGYGYTF. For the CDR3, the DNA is TGTGCCAGCAGCTTCGAGGGGGGATATGGCTACACCTTC.

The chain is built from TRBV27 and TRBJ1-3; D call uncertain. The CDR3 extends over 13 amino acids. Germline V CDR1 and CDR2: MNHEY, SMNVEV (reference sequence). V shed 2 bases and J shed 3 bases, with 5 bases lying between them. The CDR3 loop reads CASSLGVGNTIYF. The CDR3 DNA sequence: TGTGCCAGCAGTTTAGGGGTTGGAAACACCATATATTTT.

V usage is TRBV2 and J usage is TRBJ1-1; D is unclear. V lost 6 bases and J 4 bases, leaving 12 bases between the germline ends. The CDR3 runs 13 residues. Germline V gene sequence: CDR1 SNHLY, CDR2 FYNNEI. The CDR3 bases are TGTGCCAGCAGAGGTACACCAGGCACTGAAGCTTTCTTT. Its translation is CASRGTPGTEAFF.

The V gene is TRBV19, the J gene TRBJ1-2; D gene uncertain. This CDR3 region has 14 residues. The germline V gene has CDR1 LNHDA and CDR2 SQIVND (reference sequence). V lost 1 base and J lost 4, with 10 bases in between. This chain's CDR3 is CASSIGKGTYGYTF. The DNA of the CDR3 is TGTGCCAGTAGTATAGGGAAAGGAACCTATGGCTACACCTTC.

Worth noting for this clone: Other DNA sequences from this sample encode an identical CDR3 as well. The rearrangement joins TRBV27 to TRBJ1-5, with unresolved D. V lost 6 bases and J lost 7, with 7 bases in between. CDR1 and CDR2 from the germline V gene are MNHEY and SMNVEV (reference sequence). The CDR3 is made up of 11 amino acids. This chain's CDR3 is CASSLDQPQHF. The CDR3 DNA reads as TGTGCCAGCAGCCTAGACCAGCCCCAGCATTTT.

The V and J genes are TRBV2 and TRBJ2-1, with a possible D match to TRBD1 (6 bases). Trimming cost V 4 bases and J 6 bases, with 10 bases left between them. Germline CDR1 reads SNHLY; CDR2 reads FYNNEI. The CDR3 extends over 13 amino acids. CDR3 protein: CASSVDRFNEQFF. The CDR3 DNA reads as TGTGCCAGCAGTGTCGACAGGTTCAATGAGCAGTTCTTC.

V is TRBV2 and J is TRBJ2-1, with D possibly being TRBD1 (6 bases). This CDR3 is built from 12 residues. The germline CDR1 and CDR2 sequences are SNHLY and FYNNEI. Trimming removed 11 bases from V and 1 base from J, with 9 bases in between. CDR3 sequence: CAGRGSYNEQFF. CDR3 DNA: TGTGCCGGAAGGGGGTCCTACAATGAGCAGTTCTTC.

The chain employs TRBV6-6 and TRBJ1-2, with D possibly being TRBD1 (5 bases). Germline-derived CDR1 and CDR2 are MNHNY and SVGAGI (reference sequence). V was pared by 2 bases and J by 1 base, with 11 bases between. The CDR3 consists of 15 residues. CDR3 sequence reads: CASSYNGGFNYGYTF. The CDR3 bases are TGTGCCAGCAGTTACAACGGGGGGTTTAACTATGGCTACACCTTC.

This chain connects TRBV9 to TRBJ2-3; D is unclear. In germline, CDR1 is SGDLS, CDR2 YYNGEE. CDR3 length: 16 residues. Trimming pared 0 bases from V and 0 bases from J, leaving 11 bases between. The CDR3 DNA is TGTGCCAGCAGCGTAGCTCCCGTGAGAAGCACAGATACGCAGTATTTT. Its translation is CASSVAPVRSTDTQYF.

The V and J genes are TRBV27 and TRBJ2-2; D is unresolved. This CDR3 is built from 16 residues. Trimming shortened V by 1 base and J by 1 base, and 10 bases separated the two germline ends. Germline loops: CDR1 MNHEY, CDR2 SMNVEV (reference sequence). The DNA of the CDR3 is TGTGCCAGCAGTTTATGGGCGGAGTTGAACACCGGGGAGCTGTTTTTT. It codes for CASSLWAELNTGELFF.

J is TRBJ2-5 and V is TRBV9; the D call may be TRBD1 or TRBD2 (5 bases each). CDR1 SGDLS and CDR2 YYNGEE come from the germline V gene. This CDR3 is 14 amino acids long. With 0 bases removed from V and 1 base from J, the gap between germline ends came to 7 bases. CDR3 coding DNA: TGTGCCAGCAGCGTAGACGGGACCCAAGAGACCCAGTACTTC. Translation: CASSVDGTQETQYF.

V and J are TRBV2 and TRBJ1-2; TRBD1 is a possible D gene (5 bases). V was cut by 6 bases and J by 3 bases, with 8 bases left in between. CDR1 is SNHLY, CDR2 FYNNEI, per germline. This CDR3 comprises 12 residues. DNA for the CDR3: TGTGCCAGCAGGGGGACCGACTATGGCTACACCTTC. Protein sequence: CASRGTDYGYTF.

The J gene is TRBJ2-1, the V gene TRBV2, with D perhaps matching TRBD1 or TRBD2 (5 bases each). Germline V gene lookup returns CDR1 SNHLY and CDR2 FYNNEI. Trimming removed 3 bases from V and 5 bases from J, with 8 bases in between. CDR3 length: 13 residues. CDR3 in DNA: TGTGCCAGCAGTGACCAGGGAGACAATGAGCAGTTCTTC. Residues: CASSDQGDNEQFF.

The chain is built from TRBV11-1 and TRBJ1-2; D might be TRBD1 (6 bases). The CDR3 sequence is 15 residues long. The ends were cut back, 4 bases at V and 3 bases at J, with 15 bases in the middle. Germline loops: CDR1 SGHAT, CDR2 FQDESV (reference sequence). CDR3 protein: CASSSTGYGDYGYTF. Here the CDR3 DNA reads TGTGCCAGCAGCTCCACAGGGTATGGAGACTATGGCTACACCTTC.

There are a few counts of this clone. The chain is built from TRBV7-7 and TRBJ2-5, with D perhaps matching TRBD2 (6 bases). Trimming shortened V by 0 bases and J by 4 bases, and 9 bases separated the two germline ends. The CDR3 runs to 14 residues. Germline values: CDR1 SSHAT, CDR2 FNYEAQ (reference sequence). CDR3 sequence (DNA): TGTGCCAGCAGCTTAGCGGGGGGTAGAGAGACCCAGTACTTC. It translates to CASSLAGGRETQYF.

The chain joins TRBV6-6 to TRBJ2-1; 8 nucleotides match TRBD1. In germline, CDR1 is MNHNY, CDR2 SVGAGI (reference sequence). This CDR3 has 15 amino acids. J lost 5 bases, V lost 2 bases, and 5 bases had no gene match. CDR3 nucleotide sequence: TGTGCCAGCAGTTACCCCGGGACAGGCCACAATGAGCAGTTCTTC. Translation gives CASSYPGTGHNEQFF.

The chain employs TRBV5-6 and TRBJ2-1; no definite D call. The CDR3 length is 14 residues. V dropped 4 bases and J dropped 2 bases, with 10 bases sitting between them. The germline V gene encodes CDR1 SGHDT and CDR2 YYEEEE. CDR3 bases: TGTGCCAGCAGCCCCCCCGAGCCCTACAATGAGCAGTTCTTC. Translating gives CASSPPEPYNEQFF. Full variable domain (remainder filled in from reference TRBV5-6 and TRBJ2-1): DAGVTQSPTHLIKTRGQQVTLRCSPKSGHDTVSWYQQALGQGPQFIFQYYEEEERQRGNFPDRFSGHQFPNYSSELNVNALLLGDSALYLCASSPPEPYNEQFFGPGTRLTVL.

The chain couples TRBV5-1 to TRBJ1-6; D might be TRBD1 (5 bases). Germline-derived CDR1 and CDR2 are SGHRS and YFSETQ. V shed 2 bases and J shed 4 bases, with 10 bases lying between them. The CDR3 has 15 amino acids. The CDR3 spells CASSLGTGYNSPLHF. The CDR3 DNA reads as TGCGCCAGCAGCTTAGGCACAGGATATAATTCACCCCTCCACTTT.